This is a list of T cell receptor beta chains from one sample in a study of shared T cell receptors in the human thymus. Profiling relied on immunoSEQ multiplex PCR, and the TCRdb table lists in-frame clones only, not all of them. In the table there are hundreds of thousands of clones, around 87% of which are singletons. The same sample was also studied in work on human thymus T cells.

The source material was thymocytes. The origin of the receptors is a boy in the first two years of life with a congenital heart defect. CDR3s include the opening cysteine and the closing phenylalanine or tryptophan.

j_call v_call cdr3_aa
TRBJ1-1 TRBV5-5 CASSLTDRGIKWTEAFF
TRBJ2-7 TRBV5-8 CASSGGQSSYEQYF
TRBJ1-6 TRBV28 CASSPEFMERNPPLHF
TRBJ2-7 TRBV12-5 CASVKQGTAYEQYF
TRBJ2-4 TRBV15 CATSRDSGGPRLAKNIQYF
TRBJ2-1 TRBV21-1 CASSIPQGEFF
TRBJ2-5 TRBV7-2 CASSPPASGGPKETQYF
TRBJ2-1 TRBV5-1 CASSYPSPKGRFYEQFF
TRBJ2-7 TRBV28 CASLGGPEQYF
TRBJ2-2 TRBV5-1 CASSPGQANTGELFF
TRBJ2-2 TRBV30 CAWSRLPGTANTGELFF
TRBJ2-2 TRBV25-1 CASSESPWLGELFF
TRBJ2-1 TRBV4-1 CASSQVFFWTSLESSYNEQFF
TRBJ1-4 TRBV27 CASSSGGEKLFF
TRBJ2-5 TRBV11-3 CASSLRGRETQYF
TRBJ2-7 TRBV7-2 CASSSIAGDYEQYF
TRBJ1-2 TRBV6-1 CASTSLGVDGYTF
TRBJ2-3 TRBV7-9 CASSLAHRRSTDTQYF
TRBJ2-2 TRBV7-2 CASSLVLGLAGWGHGELFF
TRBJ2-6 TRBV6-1 CASSEALTQDDGANVLTF
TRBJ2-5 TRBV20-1 CSAGRGETQYF
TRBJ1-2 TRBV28 CASSPGQGGYTF
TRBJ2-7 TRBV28 CASSSGGIYEQYF
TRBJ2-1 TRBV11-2 CASSLVGLAGVSEQFF
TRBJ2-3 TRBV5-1 CASSSRTGSTFLAGTDTQYF
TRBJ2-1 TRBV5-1 CASKRREGRWDNEQFF
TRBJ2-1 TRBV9 CASSTTNTREQFF
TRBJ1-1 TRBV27 CASSARGSSTEAFF
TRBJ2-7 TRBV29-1 CSVEDHSGSGSRSYEQYF
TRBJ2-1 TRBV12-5 CASSRGNEQFF